This TCR beta chain emerged from a study of blood T cell repertoires in COVID-19. Study at large: The United States, Italy and Spain were the sources of the acute and convalescent COVID-19 samples. Sources were T cells, B-cell-depleted T cells, or PBMCs; the material itself was cDNA or gDNA.

As processed by the authors: How many nucleated cells were present was estimated from reference gene primer amplification. The method was immunoSEQ multiplex PCR; TCRdb's version includes in-frame clones alone and lacks a portion of them. V and J calls plus clone size are reproduced from that table; the DNA served to infer D and trimming. The sample contains some 140,000 clones, roughly 80% of which appear only once. Deletions cut 6 bases from V and 7 bases from J, with 19 bases between. CDR3 length equals 15 residues. Germline V gene sequence: CDR1 SNHLY, CDR2 FYNNEI. This receptor was identified in a woman in her fifties or sixties with acute or convalescent COVID-19. The sequencing input was peripheral blood. The gene calls are TRBV2 and TRBJ1-5, with D possibly being TRBD1 (5 bases). The CDR3 nucleotides are TGTGCCAGCAGCACCACTGGAGGGGTAGGGCAGCCCCAGCATTTT. Translating gives CASSTTGGVGQPQHF.